The 23 T cell receptor beta chains presented below share a single source sample, sequenced in a study of T cells in Graves' hyperthyroidism and ophthalmopathy. Researchers took RNA transcripts and amplified the TCR beta CDR3 regions from them. Using the HTBI primer set, a first-round RT-PCR was run on the TCR CDR3. TCRdb itself ran the multiplex PCR reads through MiXCR, one entry per CDR3 protein. The repertoire has 300,000 to 450,000 distinct CDR3 sequences, roughly 14% of them found once; the top ten carry roughly a fifth. What was sequenced was blood. Receptors were obtained from a young woman with Graves' ophthalmopathy.

V gene TRBV6-2 or TRBV6-3 combines with J gene TRBJ1-6; TRBD1 is a possible D gene (5 bases). In germline, CDR1 is MNHEY, CDR2 SVGEGT. This CDR3 is 14 amino acids long. With 4 bases removed from V and 8 bases from J, the gap between germline ends came to 12 bases. Written as DNA, the CDR3 is TGTGCCAGCAGTTTCTCGGGGCCGGATTCACCCCTCCACTTT. This encodes CASSFSGPDSPLHF.

This clonotype was counted a single time. This chain uses TRBV11-2 with TRBJ2-7; perhaps TRBD1 as D (5 bases). CDR1 is SGHAT and CDR2 is FQNNGV in the germline V gene. Trimming took 2 bases from V and 0 from J, leaving 8 bases between them. The CDR3 totals 14 residues. The CDR3 loop reads CASSLFQGSYEQYF. The CDR3 DNA reads TGTGCCAGCAGCTTATTCCAGGGCTCCTACGAGCAGTACTTC.

The gene calls are TRBV12-3 or TRBV12-4 and TRBJ2-3; 10 bases line up with TRBD1. V was clipped by 7 bases and J by 3 bases; unmatched bases: 7. The CDR3 contains 15 residues. Here the CDR3 DNA reads TGTGCCAGCAACCTTGGACAGGGGGGTACAGATACGCAGTATTTT. Translation: CASNLGQGGTDTQYF.

This clonotype was seen ten or more times. V and J are TRBV20-1 and TRBJ1-2, with a weak D call TRBD1 (5 bases). Germline V lookup: CDR1 DFQATT, CDR2 SNEGSKA (reference sequence). The length of the CDR3 is 14 residues. With 0 bases removed from V and 7 bases from J, the gap between germline ends came to 15 bases. DNA for the CDR3: TGCAGTGCTAGAGATAAGGGGTCCGGGGCTGGCTACACCTTC. Translating gives CSARDKGSGAGYTF.

The chain combines TRBV20-1 with TRBJ2-7; no definite D call. CDR1 DFQATT and CDR2 SNEGSKA come from the germline V gene (reference sequence). Trimming pared 1 base from V and 3 bases from J, leaving 16 bases between. This CDR3 has 15 residues. The DNA of the CDR3 is TGCAGTGCTAGAGGGGGTTCAAAGCTTCTCTACGAGCAGTACTTC. Protein: CSARGGSKLLYEQYF.

The J gene is TRBJ2-3, the V gene TRBV5-1; D call uncertain. CDR3 length equals 14 residues. Per germline, CDR1 SGHRS and CDR2 YFSETQ. V was pared by 6 bases and J by 0 bases, with 11 bases between. The CDR3 nucleotides are TGCGCCAGCAATGGCGGTACTAGCACAGATACGCAGTATTTT. The encoded protein is CASNGGTSTDTQYF.

Remarks on this clonotype: A read error may account for a junction end that differs from germline. The genes are TRBV20-1 and TRBJ2-5; TRBD2 matches 8 bases. Looked up from germline, CDR1 is DFQATT and CDR2 is SNEGSKA (reference sequence). This CDR3 region has 16 residues. In nucleotides, the CDR3 is TGCAGTGCCAGAGCCGGGGGGGATACGTACCAAGAGACCCAGTACTTC. The encoded protein is CSARAGGDTYQETQYF.

This clonotype was counted many times. The chain employs TRBV6-1 and TRBJ2-5, with D unresolved. V lost 6 bases and J 5 bases, leaving 10 bases between the germline ends. The CDR3 extends over 12 amino acids. The germline V gene encodes CDR1 MNHNS and CDR2 SASEGT. DNA for the CDR3: TGTGCCAGCAGCCCTCTCGGGGAGACCCAGTACTTC. It encodes CASSPLGETQYF.

Regarding this clonotype: A read error may account for a junction end that differs from germline. V and J are TRBV15 and TRBJ2-7, with D possibly TRBD2 on 6 matching bases. The CDR3 consists of 14 residues. Germline CDR1 is LNHNV and CDR2 is YYDKDF (reference sequence). In DNA, the CDR3 is TGTGCCACTAGCAGCGGGCGGAGGGCCCACGAGCAGTACTTC. This sequence encodes CATSSGRRAHEQYF.

This clonotype occurred once. The V and J genes are TRBV27 and TRBJ2-7; a weak D match, TRBD2 (7 bases). The germline V gene has CDR1 MNHEY and CDR2 SMNVEV (reference sequence). This CDR3 has 14 residues. Trimming left V 5 bases short and J 6 bases short, with 17 bases between. The CDR3, as DNA: TGTGCCAGCAGTCCAACAGGGCGGGAGATCGAGCAGTACTTC. Its translation: CASSPTGREIEQYF.

The rearrangement links TRBV11-2 to TRBJ2-7; D not certain. Per germline, CDR1 SGHAT and CDR2 FQNNGV. The CDR3 totals 13 residues. V was shortened by 1 base and J by 3 bases, with 7 bases between the two germline ends. The CDR3 bases are TGTGCCAGCAGCTTAGTTACAGACTACGAGCAGTACTTC. This translates into CASSLVTDYEQYF.

The V and J genes are TRBV9 and TRBJ2-1; weak D call: TRBD2 (6 bases). CDR3 length: 15 amino acids. CDR1 and CDR2 from the germline V gene are SGDLS and YYNGEE. Trimming took off 0 bases at V and 2 bases at J, with 9 bases between the two ends. The CDR3 sequence is CASSVAGETYNEQFF. In nucleotides, the CDR3 is TGTGCCAGCAGCGTAGCGGGGGAAACCTACAATGAGCAGTTCTTC.

The chain carries TRBV20-1 and TRBJ2-5, with D possibly TRBD2 on 6 matching bases. Trimming stripped 1 base from V and 2 bases from J, with 8 bases between. Germline V gene data show CDR1 as DFQATT and CDR2 as SNEGSKA (reference sequence). This CDR3 spans 13 amino acids. The CDR3 spells CSARAGEQETQYF. CDR3 DNA sequence: TGCAGTGCTAGAGCGGGGGAGCAAGAGACCCAGTACTTC.

In this sample, this clonotype turned up once. A much larger clone differs from this one at a single base, so this may be a read error. This chain uses TRBV6-5 with TRBJ2-7; D is unresolved. Between the trimmed V and J ends, which lost 4 bases and 5 bases, there was a span of 15 bases. This CDR3 contains 14 residues. The germline CDR1 and CDR2 sequences are MNHEY and SVGAGI. The CDR3, as DNA: TGTGCCAGCAGTTTGGGTGGCTCCCCCAACGAGCAGTACTTC. It is translated as CASSLGGSPNEQYF.

This clonotype has ten or more counts. The J gene is TRBJ2-7, the V gene TRBV30, with 7 nucleotides matching TRBD2. The CDR3 totals 13 residues. After removal of 7 bases from V and 0 bases from J, the junction contained 6 bases not matched to a gene. Germline assignment: CDR1 GTSNPN and CDR2 SVGIG (reference sequence). In nucleotides, the CDR3 is TGTGCCTCGGGGCGGGGGAGCTCCTACGAGCAGTACTTC. As protein: CASGRGSSYEQYF.

This clonotype was counted at least ten times. This rearrangement joins TRBV29-1 to TRBJ2-5; 8 nucleotides agree with TRBD1. V lost 8 bases, J lost 2 bases, and 10 bases stayed unmatched. CDR3 length: 14 residues. Germline loops: CDR1 SQVTM, CDR2 ANQGSEA. The CDR3 DNA reads as TGCAGCTTACGATCAGGGGGCGGACAAGAGACCCAGTACTTC. It yields the protein CSLRSGGGQETQYF.

This clonotype was counted a few times. The rearrangement links TRBV5-4 to TRBJ2-7, with D perhaps matching TRBD2 (7 bases). The V gene lost 9 bases and the J gene lost 4 bases, with 20 bases spanning the gap. The germline V gene has CDR1 SGHNT and CDR2 YYREEE (reference sequence). The CDR3 is made up of 14 amino acids. The CDR3 DNA reads TGTGCCACTACGCAGGGGCGGGGGAAATACGAGCAGTACTTC. Translating gives CATTQGRGKYEQYF.

This clonotype appeared many times. CDR3 sequence reads: CASSPTTGNTYEQYF. The CDR3 DNA follows: TGTGCCAGCTCACCTACCACAGGGAACACCTACGAGCAGTACTTC. The chain couples TRBV18 to TRBJ2-7, with a possible D match to TRBD1 (6 bases). CDR3 size: 15 residues. Trimming left V 3 bases short and J 2 bases short, with 14 bases between. CDR1 is KGHSH and CDR2 is LQKENI in the germline V gene.

This clonotype was detected ten times or more. The chain combines TRBV12-5 with TRBJ1-1; D perhaps matches TRBD1 (5 bases). The CDR3 totals 16 residues. Germline CDR1 reads LGHNT; CDR2 reads FRNRAP. Deletions cut 4 bases from V and 3 bases from J, with 18 bases between. CDR3: CASGSSGFGGYTEAFF. The CDR3 region has the DNA TGTGCTAGTGGTTCCAGTGGTTTCGGGGGGTACACTGAAGCTTTCTTT.

This clonotype was seen many times. This chain uses TRBV2 with TRBJ1-2; D gene unclear. Trimming cost V 3 bases and J 7 bases, with 6 bases left between them. The CDR3 extends over 11 amino acids. Germline assignment: CDR1 SNHLY and CDR2 FYNNEI. CDR3 nucleotide sequence: TGTGCCAGCAGTGAGGAAGTTGGCTACACCTTC. It encodes CASSEEVGYTF. Full variable domain (outside the CDR3, taken from reference TRBV2 and TRBJ1-2): EPEVTQTPSHQVTQMGQEVILRCVPISNHLYFYWYRQILGQKVEFLVSFYNNEISEKSEIFDDQFSVERPDGSNFTLKIRSTKLEDSAMYFCASSEEVGYTFGSGTRLTVV.

In this sample, this clonotype turned up many times. V is TRBV2 and J is TRBJ1-2, with 7 bases fitting TRBD1. J was trimmed by 5 bases and V by 8 bases; bases with no gene match: 5. Germline loops: CDR1 SNHLY, CDR2 FYNNEI. This CDR3 is built from 12 residues. The CDR3 loop is CASRQGKYGYTF. CDR3 sequence (DNA): TGTGCCAGCCGACAGGGAAAATATGGCTACACCTTC.

This clonotype came up many times. This chain links TRBV28 with TRBJ2-1, with D perhaps being TRBD1 or TRBD2 (5 bases each). Germline CDR1 is MDHEN and CDR2 is SYDVKM. The CDR3 contains 15 residues. The ends were cut back, 6 bases at V and 6 bases at J, with 18 bases in the middle. Here the CDR3 reads CASRVTGLTTNEQFF. The CDR3 region has the DNA TGTGCCAGCAGGGTAACGGGGCTCACTACCAATGAGCAGTTCTTC.

This clonotype was found many times. This chain joins TRBV20-1 and TRBJ1-1; TRBD1 aligns across 8 bases. The ends lost 0 bases at V and 2 bases at J; junction bases unmatched: 5. The germline V gene encodes CDR1 DFQATT and CDR2 SNEGSKA (reference sequence). This CDR3 region has 15 residues. CDR3 sequence: CSAREPRGPNTEAFF. The CDR3 coding sequence is TGCAGTGCTAGAGAGCCCAGGGGGCCAAACACTGAAGCTTTCTTT.